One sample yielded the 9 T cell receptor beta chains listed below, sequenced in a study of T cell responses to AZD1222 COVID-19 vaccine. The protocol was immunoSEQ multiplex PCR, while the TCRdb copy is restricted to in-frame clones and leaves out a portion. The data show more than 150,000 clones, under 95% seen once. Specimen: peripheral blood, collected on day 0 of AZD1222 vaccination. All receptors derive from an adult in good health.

The CDR3 bases are TGTGCCAGCAGCGTAGGAGGGACAGGCACAGATACGCAGTATTTT. Its translation: CASSVGGTGTDTQYF. The V call is TRBV9, the J call TRBJ2-3, with 7 positions matching TRBD1. The germline CDR1 and CDR2 sequences are SGDLS and YYNGEE. The length of the CDR3 is 15 residues. V dropped 0 bases and J dropped 1; count of bases not matched to a gene: 2.

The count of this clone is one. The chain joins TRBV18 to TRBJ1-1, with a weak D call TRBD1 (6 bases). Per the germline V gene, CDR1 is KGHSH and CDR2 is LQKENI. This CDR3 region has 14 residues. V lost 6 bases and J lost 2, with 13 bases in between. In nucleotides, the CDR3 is TGTGCCAGCTCGCCATGGACAGATAACACTGAAGCTTTCTTT. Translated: CASSPWTDNTEAFF.

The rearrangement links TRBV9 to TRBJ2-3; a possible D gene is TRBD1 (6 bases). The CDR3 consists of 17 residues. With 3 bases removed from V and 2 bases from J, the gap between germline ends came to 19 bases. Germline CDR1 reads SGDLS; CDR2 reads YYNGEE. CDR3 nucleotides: TGTGCCAGCAGCGCCGAGGGCAGGGGTGGGAACACAGATACGCAGTATTTT. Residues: CASSAEGRGGNTDTQYF.

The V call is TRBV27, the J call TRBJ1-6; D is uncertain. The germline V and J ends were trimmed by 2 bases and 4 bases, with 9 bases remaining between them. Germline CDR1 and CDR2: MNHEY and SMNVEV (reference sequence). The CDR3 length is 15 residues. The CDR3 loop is CASSLGYTYNSPLHF. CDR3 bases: TGTGCCAGCAGTTTAGGATACACGTATAATTCACCCCTCCACTTT.

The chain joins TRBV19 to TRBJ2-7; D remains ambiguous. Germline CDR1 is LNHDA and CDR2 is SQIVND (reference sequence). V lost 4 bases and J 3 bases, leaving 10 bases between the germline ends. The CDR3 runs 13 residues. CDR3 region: CASSTNQLYEQYF. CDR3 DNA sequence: TGTGCCAGTAGTACGAACCAACTCTACGAGCAGTACTTC.

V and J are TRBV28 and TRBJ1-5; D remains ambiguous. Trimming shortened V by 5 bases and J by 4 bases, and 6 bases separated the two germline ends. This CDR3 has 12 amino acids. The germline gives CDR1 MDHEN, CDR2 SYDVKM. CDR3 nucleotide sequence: TGTGCCAGCAGTAAGGGAAATCAGCCCCAGCATTTT. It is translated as CASSKGNQPQHF. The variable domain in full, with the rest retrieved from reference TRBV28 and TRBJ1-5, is DVKVTQSSRYLVKRTGEKVFLECVQDMDHENMFWYRQDPGLGLRLIYFSYDVKMKEKGDIPEGYSVSREKKERFSLILESASTNQTSMYLCASSKGNQPQHFGDGTRLSIL.

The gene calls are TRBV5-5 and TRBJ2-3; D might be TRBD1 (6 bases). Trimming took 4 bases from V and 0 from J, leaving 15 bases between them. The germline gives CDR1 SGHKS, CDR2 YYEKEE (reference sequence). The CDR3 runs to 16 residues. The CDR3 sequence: CASSPQGPPSTDTQYF. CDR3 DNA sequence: TGTGCCAGCAGCCCACAGGGACCCCCTAGCACAGATACGCAGTATTTT.

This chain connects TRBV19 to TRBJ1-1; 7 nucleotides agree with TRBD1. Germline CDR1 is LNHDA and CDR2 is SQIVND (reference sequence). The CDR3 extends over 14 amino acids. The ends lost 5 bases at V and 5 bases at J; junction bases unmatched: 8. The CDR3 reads CASSVDRASTEAFF. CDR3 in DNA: TGTGCCAGTAGTGTTGACAGGGCATCGACTGAAGCTTTCTTT.

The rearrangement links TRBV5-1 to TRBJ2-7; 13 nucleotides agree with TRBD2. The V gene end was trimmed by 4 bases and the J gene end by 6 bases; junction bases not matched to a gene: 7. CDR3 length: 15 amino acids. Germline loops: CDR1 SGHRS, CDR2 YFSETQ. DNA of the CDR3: TGCGCCAGCAGCCGGACTAGCGGGAGTGGTAGCGAGCAGTACTTC. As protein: CASSRTSGSGSEQYF.